This entry lists 7 T cell receptor beta chains sequenced from one sample in a study of T cell responses to AZD1222 COVID-19 vaccine. The table came from immunoSEQ multiplex PCR; TCRdb's copy has only in-frame clones and leaves some out. The repertoire holds over 100,000 clones, with approximately 90% as singletons. Sequenced material: peripheral blood, taken 28 days after the second AZD1222 dose. These receptors all come from an adult who received the AZD1222 COVID-19 vaccine.

The gene calls are TRBV19 and TRBJ1-6; TRBD1 is a possible D gene (5 bases). V was pared by 7 bases and J by 4 bases, with 14 bases between. The CDR3 runs to 15 residues. CDR1 is LNHDA and CDR2 is SQIVND in the germline V gene (reference sequence). CDR3 DNA: TGTGCCAGTAAAAATACCGGGACTTATAATTCACCCCTCCACTTT. This gives the protein CASKNTGTYNSPLHF.

The CDR3 coding sequence is TGTGCCAGCAGCTTAGGACTAGCCGAAGAGACCCAGTACTTC. Encoded protein: CASSLGLAEETQYF. V gene TRBV7-8 combines with J gene TRBJ2-5; 7 positions agree with TRBD2. The CDR3 runs to 14 residues. Germline V lookup: CDR1 SGHVS, CDR2 FQNEAQ. V lost 1 base and J lost 3; bases outside the gene matches: 2.

V usage is TRBV13 and J usage is TRBJ2-7; TRBD1 agrees at 7 bases. CDR1 is PRHDT and CDR2 is FYEKMQ in the germline V gene (reference sequence). The CDR3 totals 14 residues. J was trimmed by 5 bases and V by 0 bases; bases with no gene match: 4. CDR3 DNA: TGTGCCAGCAGCTTAGGACAGGGGATCAACGAGCAGTACTTC. This sequence encodes CASSLGQGINEQYF.

This clone occurred once. The chain couples TRBV18 to TRBJ2-7; TRBD1 aligns across 11 bases. This CDR3 has 13 residues. V was clipped by 5 bases and J by 5 bases; unmatched bases: 2. CDR1 and CDR2 from the germline V gene are KGHSH and LQKENI. CDR3 in DNA: TGTGCCAGCTCAAGGACAGGGGGCCACGAGCAGTACTTC. This encodes CASSRTGGHEQYF.

V and J are TRBV19 and TRBJ2-3; possibly TRBD1 for D (5 bases). The CDR3 extends over 13 amino acids. Germline V gene sequence: CDR1 LNHDA, CDR2 SQIVND (reference sequence). Trimming removed 6 bases at V and 3 bases at J, with 10 bases between. The CDR3: CASSQQVTDTQYF. The CDR3 nucleotides are TGTGCCAGTAGCCAACAGGTTACAGATACGCAGTATTTT. Using reference TRBV19 and TRBJ2-3 for the parts outside the CDR3, the full variable domain is DGGITQSPKYLFRKEGQNVTLSCEQNLNHDAMYWYRQDPGQGLRLIYYSQIVNDFQKGDIAEGYSVSREKKESFPLTVTSAQKNPTAFYLCASSQQVTDTQYFGPGTRLTVL.

Concerning this clone itself: One end of the junction is discordant with germline, which a read error may explain. The chain couples TRBV30 to TRBJ2-3; TRBD2 agrees at 9 bases. The CDR3 totals 15 residues. Germline V gene data show CDR1 as GTSNPN and CDR2 as SVGIG (reference sequence). The CDR3: CAWRSAGTSRDTQYF. The CDR3 DNA sequence: TGTGCCTGGAGGTCCGCCGGGACTAGCAGAGATACGCAGTATTTT.

V gene TRBV18 combines with J gene TRBJ1-3; 7 bases align to TRBD1. The CDR3 extends over 15 amino acids. CDR1 KGHSH and CDR2 LQKENI come from the germline V gene. V shed 2 bases, J shed 8 bases, and the junction held 9 bases outside the gene matches. The CDR3 bases are TGTGCCAGCTCACCAGAACAGGGGCCCCGGGACACCATATATTTT. Translated, it gives CASSPEQGPRDTIYF.